This record looks at one TCR beta chain sequence and its context. Its antigen is not identified. Only in-frame clones appear in the TCRdb table, and some are missing; sequencing was by immunoSEQ multiplex PCR. The sample gives 980,000 or so clones, approximately 80% of which show up once; roughly 1.5% is in the top ten. CDR1 and CDR2 from the germline V gene are SGHTA and FQGNSA. The V end lost 5 bases, the J end lost 0 bases, and 11 bases lay between the germline ends. The CDR3 covers 14 residues. The entry originates in a study of shared clonotypes between healthy human individuals. Study outcomes and limitations: The authors expected sequencing depth to affect clonotype sharing among donors.

The clonotype was recovered from a man aged 18 to 29 in good health. The chain uses TRBV7-2 and TRBJ2-7, with D possibly TRBD1 on 6 matching bases. Material: memory CD4+ T cells sorted from blood. Subset specified: CD45RA-negative fraction. CDR3 in amino acids: CASSGQLVSYEQYF. CDR3 coding DNA: TGTGCCAGCAGCGGACAGTTGGTCTCCTACGAGCAGTACTTC.